This T cell receptor (beta chain) is from a study of T cell clonality in common variable immunodeficiency. Study results and limitations: Fewer deletions and N-nucleotide insertions were reportedly seen in common variable immunodeficiency TCR beta sequences.

As to this clone: Its antigen is not identified.

The table came from immunoSEQ multiplex PCR; TCRdb's copy has only in-frame clones and leaves some out. Listed for the sample are just over 20,000 clones, none seen a single time. Sequencing was done on a sample of peripheral blood mononuclear cells. This sequence originates from a human donor with common variable immunodeficiency.

CDR3 DNA, as far as it was read: TGTGCCAGTAGGCCGCCGGGTCCCACGCGGCACACTGAA. Amino acids: CASRPPGPTRHTE. The whole CDR3 sequence reads CASRPPGPTRHTEAFF. The rearrangement joins TRBV19 to TRBJ1-1; D is undetermined. The read gets to within 3 residues of the CDR3 end, and the germline J gene fills in the rest. Trimming removed 6 bases from V and 3 bases from J, with 20 bases in between. In germline, CDR1 is LNHDA, CDR2 SQIVND (reference sequence). This CDR3 is 16 amino acids long.